These T cell receptor beta chains were read from a single sample in a study of Ad26.COV2.S vaccination and SARS-CoV-2 variants. The assay was immunoSEQ multiplex PCR, and TCRdb's table has in-frame clones only and misses some. In the table there are under 400,000 clones, over 75% of which are singletons. The source material was peripheral blood, sampled in a trial of Ad26.COV2.S vaccine versus placebo. The receptor set was obtained from a person aged 18 to 65 who received the Ad26.COV2.S COVID-19 vaccine or a placebo. Each CDR3 is given with its conserved first and last residue. A D gene is named only where the DNA matches it firmly. Clone size, where shown, is once, few, many, or a class for clones that have expanded.

abundance: -; v_gene: TRBV4-3; d_gene: -; j_gene: TRBJ1-2; CDR3aa: CATSPVLRSGGYTF; CDR3nt: TGCGCCACCTCCCCGGTACTACGAAGTGGTGGCTACACCTTC
abundance: -; v_gene: TRBV7-6; d_gene: -; j_gene: TRBJ1-2; CDR3aa: CASSLGRQDYGYTF; CDR3nt: TGTGCCAGCAGCTTAGGAAGACAGGACTATGGCTACACCTTC
abundance: -; v_gene: TRBV12-3/TRBV12-4; d_gene: -; j_gene: TRBJ2-3; CDR3aa: CASSHSDTQYF; CDR3nt: TGTGCCAGCAGTCACTCAGATACGCAGTATTTT
abundance: few; v_gene: TRBV3-1/TRBV3-2; d_gene: -; j_gene: TRBJ2-5; CDR3aa: CASSQDLTRRGTQYF; CDR3nt: TGTGCCAGCAGCCAAGATTTGACTCGGAGGGGGACCCAGTACTTC
abundance: -; v_gene: TRBV18; d_gene: -; j_gene: TRBJ2-7; CDR3aa: CASSAGQNYEQYF; CDR3nt: TGTGCCAGCTCAGCAGGACAAAACTACGAGCAGTACTTC
abundance: -; v_gene: TRBV4-3; d_gene: -; j_gene: TRBJ1-3; CDR3aa: CASSQDLGSGNTIYF; CDR3nt: TGCGCCAGCAGCCAAGATCTAGGGTCTGGAAACACCATATATTTT
abundance: -; v_gene: TRBV4-1; d_gene: -; j_gene: TRBJ1-4; CDR3aa: CASSQEGRTGTGYEKLFF; CDR3nt: TGCGCCAGCAGCCAAGAAGGACGTACAGGCACAGGGTATGAAAAACTGTTTTTT
abundance: -; v_gene: TRBV7-8; d_gene: -; j_gene: TRBJ2-1; CDR3aa: CASSLERDSSYNEQFF; CDR3nt: TGTGCCAGCAGCTTAGAAAGAGATAGCTCCTACAATGAGCAGTTCTTC
abundance: -; v_gene: TRBV5-6; d_gene: -; j_gene: TRBJ2-7; CDR3aa: CASSVVTRSQQYF; CDR3nt: TGTGCCAGCAGCGTGGTGACACGGTCTCAGCAGTACTTC
abundance: -; v_gene: TRBV29-1; d_gene: TRBD1; j_gene: TRBJ1-1; CDR3aa: CSVESPKGTGTEAFF; CDR3nt: TGCAGCGTTGAATCCCCTAAGGGGACAGGCACTGAAGCTTTCTTT
abundance: once; v_gene: TRBV7-8; d_gene: -; j_gene: TRBJ1-1; CDR3aa: CASSWGALNTETFF; CDR3nt: TGTGCCAGCAGCTGGGGGGCCTTGAACACTGAAACTTTCTTT
abundance: -; v_gene: TRBV28; d_gene: TRBD1; j_gene: TRBJ1-2; CDR3aa: CASRGQAFNYGYTF; CDR3nt: TGTGCCAGCAGAGGACAGGCTTTTAACTATGGCTACACCTTC
abundance: -; v_gene: TRBV16; d_gene: -; j_gene: TRBJ1-1; CDR3aa: CASSHLDRGNTEAFF; CDR3nt: TGTGCCAGCAGCCACTTAGACAGAGGAAACACTGAAGCTTTCTTT
abundance: -; v_gene: TRBV7-3; d_gene: -; j_gene: TRBJ2-3; CDR3aa: CASSLNGGSTDTQYF; CDR3nt: TGTGCCAGCAGCTTAAACGGGGGTAGCACAGATACGCAGTATTTT
abundance: -; v_gene: TRBV27; d_gene: TRBD2; j_gene: TRBJ2-1; CDR3aa: CASSWDSGVEQFF; CDR3nt: TGTGCCAGCAGTTGGGATAGCGGGGTTGAGCAGTTCTTC
abundance: -; v_gene: TRBV20-1; d_gene: -; j_gene: TRBJ2-1; CDR3aa: CSASVPASVGNEQFF; CDR3nt: TGCAGTGCTAGTGTTCCCGCTAGCGTGGGCAATGAGCAGTTCTTC
abundance: -; v_gene: TRBV20-1; d_gene: -; j_gene: TRBJ2-5; CDR3aa: CSAQPAETQYF; CDR3nt: TGCAGTGCCCAACCGGCAGAGACCCAGTACTTC
abundance: -; v_gene: TRBV27; d_gene: -; j_gene: TRBJ2-2; CDR3aa: CASSWGSRELFF; CDR3nt: TGTGCCAGCAGTTGGGGTAGTCGGGAGCTGTTTTTT
abundance: -; v_gene: TRBV9; d_gene: -; j_gene: TRBJ2-7; CDR3aa: CASSALDGPGSYEQYF; CDR3nt: TGTGCCAGCAGCGCATTAGACGGCCCCGGCTCCTACGAGCAGTACTTC
abundance: few; v_gene: TRBV9; d_gene: TRBD1; j_gene: TRBJ1-3; CDR3aa: CASSLEGAGGNTIYF; CDR3nt: TGTGCCAGCAGCCTCGAGGGGGCGGGTGGAAACACCATATATTTT
abundance: -; v_gene: TRBV6-5; d_gene: -; j_gene: TRBJ1-1; CDR3aa: CASSYNPAGNTEAFF; CDR3nt: TGTGCCAGCAGTTACAACCCTGCGGGGAACACTGAAGCTTTCTTT
abundance: -; v_gene: TRBV4-2; d_gene: -; j_gene: TRBJ2-3; CDR3aa: CASSQGTGWSTDTQYF; CDR3nt: TGTGCCAGCAGCCAAGGGACTGGATGGAGCACAGATACGCAGTATTTT
abundance: once; v_gene: TRBV7-2; d_gene: -; j_gene: TRBJ2-7; CDR3aa: CASRLGGEQYF; CDR3nt: TGTGCCAGCAGACTAGGGGGCGAGCAGTACTTC
abundance: -; v_gene: TRBV7-9; d_gene: TRBD2; j_gene: TRBJ2-3; CDR3aa: CASSRTSGGADTQYF; CDR3nt: TGTGCCAGCAGCCGGACTAGCGGGGGCGCAGATACGCAGTATTTT
abundance: -; v_gene: TRBV19; d_gene: -; j_gene: TRBJ2-7; CDR3aa: CASSSNWVGRDNNSYEQYF; CDR3nt: TGTGCCAGTAGTTCCAATTGGGTAGGTCGGGACAATAACTCCTACGAGCAGTACTTC
abundance: -; v_gene: TRBV30; d_gene: -; j_gene: TRBJ1-1; CDR3aa: CAWISGVGLNTEAFF; CDR3nt: TGTGCCTGGATAAGCGGAGTAGGATTAAACACTGAAGCTTTCTTT
abundance: -; v_gene: TRBV7-2; d_gene: TRBD1; j_gene: TRBJ2-3; CDR3aa: CASSSRGQVTDTQYF; CDR3nt: TGTGCCAGCAGTTCCAGGGGACAGGTTACAGATACGCAGTATTTT
abundance: -; v_gene: TRBV4-1; d_gene: TRBD1; j_gene: TRBJ1-2; CDR3aa: CASSQVDILDRGNYGYTF; CDR3nt: TGCGCCAGCAGCCAAGTGGATATACTAGACAGGGGGAACTATGGCTACACCTTC
abundance: -; v_gene: TRBV30; d_gene: -; j_gene: TRBJ1-2; CDR3aa: CAWRGDIYGYTF; CDR3nt: TGTGCCTGGAGGGGGGACATCTATGGCTACACCTTC
abundance: -; v_gene: TRBV9; d_gene: TRBD2; j_gene: TRBJ2-2; CDR3aa: CASSVATREGPNTGELFF; CDR3nt: TGTGCCAGCAGCGTAGCTACGAGGGAGGGCCCAAACACCGGGGAGCTGTTTTTT
abundance: -; v_gene: TRBV6-5; d_gene: TRBD1; j_gene: TRBJ1-5; CDR3aa: CASSHSGTGYGWPQHF; CDR3nt: TGTGCCAGCAGTCACTCCGGGACAGGGTACGGGTGGCCCCAGCATTTT
abundance: once; v_gene: TRBV7-9; d_gene: -; j_gene: TRBJ2-2; CDR3aa: CASIEMNTGELFF; CDR3nt: TGTGCCAGCATCGAGATGAACACCGGGGAGCTGTTTTTT
abundance: -; v_gene: TRBV19; d_gene: TRBD1; j_gene: TRBJ1-5; CDR3aa: CARTRQGALGQPQHF; CDR3nt: TGTGCCAGAACACGACAGGGGGCGTTGGGACAGCCCCAGCATTTT
abundance: -; v_gene: TRBV7-9; d_gene: -; j_gene: TRBJ1-6; CDR3aa: CASSLGVYFSPLHF; CDR3nt: TGTGCCAGCAGCTTGGGGGTCTATTTCTCACCCCTCCACTTT
abundance: -; v_gene: TRBV19; d_gene: TRBD1; j_gene: TRBJ1-2; CDR3aa: CASSSGQGASYGYTF; CDR3nt: TGTGCCAGTAGTTCTGGACAGGGGGCAAGCTATGGCTACACCTTC
abundance: -; v_gene: TRBV19; d_gene: -; j_gene: TRBJ1-1; CDR3aa: CATEGTSGFTEAFF; CDR3nt: TGTGCCACGGAGGGGACGTCGGGATTCACTGAAGCTTTCTTT
abundance: -; v_gene: TRBV20-1; d_gene: -; j_gene: TRBJ1-1; CDR3aa: CSAGATEAFF; CDR3nt: TGCAGTGCTGGGGCCACTGAAGCTTTCTTT
abundance: -; v_gene: TRBV7-2; d_gene: -; j_gene: TRBJ2-7; CDR3aa: CASSLVAEQYF; CDR3nt: TGTGCCAGCAGCTTAGTGGCCGAGCAGTACTTC
abundance: -; v_gene: TRBV6-1; d_gene: -; j_gene: TRBJ2-7; CDR3aa: CASSEFRGNYEQYF; CDR3nt: TGTGCCAGCAGTGAATTTAGGGGCAACTACGAGCAGTACTTC
abundance: -; v_gene: TRBV9; d_gene: -; j_gene: TRBJ2-3; CDR3aa: CASSVGTDTQYF; CDR3nt: TGTGCCAGCAGCGTAGGCACAGATACGCAGTATTTT
abundance: -; v_gene: TRBV7-2; d_gene: -; j_gene: TRBJ1-3; CDR3aa: CASSLGRGPGNTIYF; CDR3nt: TGTGCCAGCAGCTTAGGGAGGGGCCCTGGAAACACCATATATTTT
abundance: -; v_gene: TRBV20-1; d_gene: TRBD2; j_gene: TRBJ2-1; CDR3aa: CSASRRGTGNEQFF; CDR3nt: TGCAGTGCTAGTAGGCGGGGGACTGGAAATGAGCAGTTCTTC
abundance: -; v_gene: TRBV9; d_gene: -; j_gene: TRBJ1-1; CDR3aa: CASSPREGDTEAFF; CDR3nt: TGTGCCAGCAGCCCCCGGGAAGGGGACACTGAAGCTTTCTTT
abundance: -; v_gene: TRBV19; d_gene: TRBD1; j_gene: TRBJ1-5; CDR3aa: CASSRDRGQPQHF; CDR3nt: TGTGCCAGTAGTAGGGACAGGGGGCAGCCCCAGCATTTT
abundance: -; v_gene: TRBV4-2; d_gene: -; j_gene: TRBJ2-2; CDR3aa: CASSGGASGSGELFF; CDR3nt: TGTGCCAGCAGCGGGGGAGCGAGTGGTTCCGGGGAGCTGTTTTTT
abundance: -; v_gene: TRBV6-5; d_gene: -; j_gene: TRBJ1-1; CDR3aa: CASRIGHFNTEAFF; CDR3nt: TGTGCCAGCAGGATAGGACACTTCAACACTGAAGCTTTCTTT
abundance: -; v_gene: TRBV30; d_gene: -; j_gene: TRBJ2-7; CDR3aa: CAWSVGGAPEQYF; CDR3nt: TGTGCCTGGAGTGTAGGCGGGGCGCCGGAGCAGTACTTC
abundance: -; v_gene: TRBV9; d_gene: TRBD1; j_gene: TRBJ1-2; CDR3aa: CASSVDIGTGGGYGYTF; CDR3nt: TGTGCCAGCAGCGTAGATATAGGGACAGGGGGCGGGTATGGCTACACCTTC
abundance: -; v_gene: TRBV4-1; d_gene: -; j_gene: TRBJ2-3; CDR3aa: CASSQDLPERPQYF; CDR3nt: TGCGCCAGCAGCCAAGATCTCCCCGAAAGGCCGCAGTATTTT
abundance: -; v_gene: TRBV9; d_gene: -; j_gene: TRBJ1-3; CDR3aa: CASSVSSGASSGNTIYF; CDR3nt: TGTGCCAGCAGCGTCTCGTCAGGGGCGAGCTCTGGAAACACCATATATTTT
abundance: -; v_gene: TRBV9; d_gene: -; j_gene: TRBJ2-7; CDR3aa: CASSVGDPYEQYF; CDR3nt: TGTGCCAGCAGCGTAGGCGACCCCTACGAGCAGTACTTC
abundance: once; v_gene: TRBV19; d_gene: TRBD1; j_gene: TRBJ1-2; CDR3aa: CASSVGTGIGGYTF; CDR3nt: TGTGCCAGTAGTGTGGGGACAGGGATCGGTGGCTACACCTTC
abundance: -; v_gene: TRBV7-9; d_gene: -; j_gene: TRBJ2-7; CDR3aa: CASSLPEESYEQYF; CDR3nt: TGTGCCAGCAGCTTACCAGAAGAATCCTACGAGCAGTACTTC